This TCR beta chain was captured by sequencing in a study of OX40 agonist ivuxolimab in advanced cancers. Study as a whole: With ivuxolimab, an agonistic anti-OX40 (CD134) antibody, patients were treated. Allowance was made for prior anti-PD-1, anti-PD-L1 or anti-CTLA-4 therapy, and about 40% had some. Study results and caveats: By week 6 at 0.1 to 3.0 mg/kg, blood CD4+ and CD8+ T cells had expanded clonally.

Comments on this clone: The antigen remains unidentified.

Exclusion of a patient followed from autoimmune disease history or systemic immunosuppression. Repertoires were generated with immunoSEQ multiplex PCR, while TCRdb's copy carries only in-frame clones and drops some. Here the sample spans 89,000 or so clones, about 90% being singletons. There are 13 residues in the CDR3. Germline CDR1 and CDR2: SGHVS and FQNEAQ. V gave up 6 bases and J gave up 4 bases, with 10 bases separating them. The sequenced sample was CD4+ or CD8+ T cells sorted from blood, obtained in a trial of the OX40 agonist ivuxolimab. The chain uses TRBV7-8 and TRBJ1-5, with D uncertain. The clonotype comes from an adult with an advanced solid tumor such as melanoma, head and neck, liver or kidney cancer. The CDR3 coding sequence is TGTGCCAGCAGTCAACGGTTGAATCAGCCCCAGCATTTT. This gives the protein CASSQRLNQPQHF.